These T cell receptor beta chains were read from a single sample in a study of T cells after posttransplantation cyclophosphamide. TCRdb keeps only in-frame clones here, not all; method: immunoSEQ multiplex PCR. The sample has around 18,000 clones, 70% to 90% seen once; the top ten hold over 8%. Sequencing was carried out using memory CD4+ T cells sorted from blood. All receptors derive from a man aged 25 to 40 in good health and a related stem cell transplant donor. Each CDR3 is given with its conserved first and last residue. Fields, in order: V gene, clone size, CDR3 length, D gene, J gene, CDR3 DNA, CDR3 protein. The D gene is left open where the match is weak. Only part of the rows carry a size: once, few, many, or a class if the clone is expanded.

v_gene: TRBV7-9
abundance: -
len: 11
d_gene: -
j_gene: TRBJ2-5
CDR3nt: TGTGCCAGCAGCTCCTATGAGACCCAGTACTTC
CDR3aa: CASSSYETQYF

v_gene: TRBV7-2
abundance: -
len: 15
d_gene: -
j_gene: TRBJ2-2
CDR3nt: TGTGCCAGCAGCTTAGATCGTTCGGGGTCCGGGGAGCTGTTTTTT
CDR3aa: CASSLDRSGSGELFF

v_gene: TRBV2
abundance: -
len: 14
d_gene: -
j_gene: TRBJ1-5
CDR3nt: TGTGCCAGCAGCTTTGGACCCGGGGTTCAGCCCCAGCATTTT
CDR3aa: CASSFGPGVQPQHF

v_gene: TRBV19
abundance: -
len: 15
d_gene: TRBD1
j_gene: TRBJ1-3
CDR3nt: TGTGCCAGTAGTATGCAGGGGGGCTTCGGAAACACCATATATTTT
CDR3aa: CASSMQGGFGNTIYF

v_gene: TRBV5-4
abundance: -
len: 13
d_gene: -
j_gene: TRBJ1-2
CDR3nt: TGTGCCAGCAGCCCTCAGGGCAACTATGGCTACACCTTC
CDR3aa: CASSPQGNYGYTF

v_gene: TRBV5-1
abundance: -
len: 14
d_gene: TRBD1
j_gene: TRBJ2-7
CDR3nt: TGCGCCAGCAGCTTGGGCGACAGGGGGTTGGAGCAGTACTTC
CDR3aa: CASSLGDRGLEQYF

v_gene: TRBV15
abundance: -
len: 15
d_gene: -
j_gene: TRBJ2-6
CDR3nt: TGTGCCACCAGCAGTACAGGGTCTGGGGCCAACGTCCTGACTTTC
CDR3aa: CATSSTGSGANVLTF

v_gene: TRBV4-2
abundance: -
len: 15
d_gene: TRBD1
j_gene: TRBJ1-4
CDR3nt: TGTGCCAGCAGCCAAGAGGACAGGGAGGGTGAAAAACTGTTTTTT
CDR3aa: CASSQEDREGEKLFF

v_gene: TRBV5-6
abundance: -
len: 15
d_gene: TRBD2
j_gene: TRBJ2-7
CDR3nt: TGTGCCAGCAGCCCCGGAGCGGGGGGATCTTACGAGCAGTACTTC
CDR3aa: CASSPGAGGSYEQYF

v_gene: TRBV7-3
abundance: -
len: 16
d_gene: -
j_gene: TRBJ2-7
CDR3nt: TGTGCCAGCAGCCTACCCGTCCCGGGGGAACCCTACGAGCAGTACTTC
CDR3aa: CASSLPVPGEPYEQYF

v_gene: TRBV19
abundance: -
len: 14
d_gene: TRBD1
j_gene: TRBJ2-7
CDR3nt: TGTGCCAGTAGTATTGGGACAGGGACCTACGAGCAGTACTTC
CDR3aa: CASSIGTGTYEQYF

v_gene: TRBV7-9
abundance: -
len: 15
d_gene: -
j_gene: TRBJ1-4
CDR3nt: TGTGCCAGCAGCTTAAGGCCCCAGGGGAATGAAAAACTGTTTTTT
CDR3aa: CASSLRPQGNEKLFF

v_gene: TRBV10-2
abundance: -
len: 11
d_gene: -
j_gene: TRBJ1-2
CDR3nt: TGCGCCAGCAGTTCCCCGGATGGCTACACCTTC
CDR3aa: CASSSPDGYTF

v_gene: TRBV7-3
abundance: -
len: 16
d_gene: -
j_gene: TRBJ2-1
CDR3nt: TGTGCCAGCAGCTTATATTCACCGAGCTCCTACAATGAGCAGTTCTTC
CDR3aa: CASSLYSPSSYNEQFF

v_gene: TRBV19
abundance: -
len: 18
d_gene: TRBD1
j_gene: TRBJ1-1
CDR3nt: TGTGCCAGTAGTACAAACCGGGACAGGGGGCTGAAGGACACTGAAGCTTTCTTT
CDR3aa: CASSTNRDRGLKDTEAFF

v_gene: TRBV28
abundance: -
len: 14
d_gene: -
j_gene: TRBJ1-2
CDR3nt: TGTGCCAGCAGTTTAGGATCCGGGAGGTATGGCTACACCTTC
CDR3aa: CASSLGSGRYGYTF

v_gene: TRBV5-4
abundance: -
len: 15
d_gene: -
j_gene: TRBJ2-1
CDR3nt: TGTGCCAGCAGCCCCGGGCGGCGGGTCGACAATGAGCAGTTCTTC
CDR3aa: CASSPGRRVDNEQFF

v_gene: TRBV5-1
abundance: once
len: 16
d_gene: TRBD1
j_gene: TRBJ1-5
CDR3nt: TGCGCCAGCAGCCCGACAGGGTCGTTTGGGGATCAGCCCCAGCATTTT
CDR3aa: CASSPTGSFGDQPQHF

v_gene: TRBV20-1
abundance: -
len: 11
d_gene: -
j_gene: TRBJ2-5
CDR3nt: TGCAGTGGGGCAGGGGACGAGACCCAGTACTTC
CDR3aa: CSGAGDETQYF

v_gene: TRBV13
abundance: -
len: 16
d_gene: TRBD2
j_gene: TRBJ2-7
CDR3nt: TGTGCCAGCAGGTTAGATCGAGCGGGGGGCCCCTACGAGCAGTACTTC
CDR3aa: CASRLDRAGGPYEQYF

v_gene: TRBV27
abundance: few
len: 13
d_gene: -
j_gene: TRBJ2-7
CDR3nt: TGTGCCAGCAGTGATGGGGAGGCGTCCGAGCAGTACTTC
CDR3aa: CASSDGEASEQYF

v_gene: TRBV9
abundance: -
len: 17
d_gene: -
j_gene: TRBJ2-2
CDR3nt: TGTGCCAGCAGCCCCGGAGTCGGGGGGCTCGGCACCGGGGAGCTGTTTTTT
CDR3aa: CASSPGVGGLGTGELFF

v_gene: TRBV5-1
abundance: -
len: 12
d_gene: -
j_gene: TRBJ1-3
CDR3nt: TGTGCCAGCAGCTCTACAGGGTTTATCATATATTTT
CDR3aa: CASSSTGFIIYF

v_gene: TRBV4-1
abundance: -
len: 16
d_gene: TRBD1
j_gene: TRBJ2-5
CDR3nt: TGCGCCAGCAGCCAAACCGGGACAGGGGTTCGGGAGACCCAGTACTTC
CDR3aa: CASSQTGTGVRETQYF

v_gene: TRBV7-2
abundance: -
len: 16
d_gene: TRBD2
j_gene: TRBJ2-3
CDR3nt: TGTGCCAGCAGCTTGACTAGCGGGGGGATAGTGGGTCCGCAGTATTTT
CDR3aa: CASSLTSGGIVGPQYF

v_gene: TRBV5-1
abundance: -
len: 11
d_gene: -
j_gene: TRBJ2-3
CDR3nt: TGCGCCAGCAGCACAGAAAGTACGCAGTATTTT
CDR3aa: CASSTESTQYF

v_gene: TRBV11-3
abundance: -
len: 16
d_gene: TRBD1
j_gene: TRBJ2-2
CDR3nt: TGTGCCAGCAGCTTAGGGGACAGCCAAGACACCGGGGAGCTGTTTTTT
CDR3aa: CASSLGDSQDTGELFF

v_gene: TRBV5-4
abundance: -
len: 15
d_gene: TRBD1
j_gene: TRBJ1-4
CDR3nt: TGTGCCAGCAGCCACGGGACAGGAAGACTTGAAAAACTGTTTTTT
CDR3aa: CASSHGTGRLEKLFF

v_gene: TRBV5-4
abundance: -
len: 18
d_gene: TRBD1
j_gene: TRBJ1-4
CDR3nt: TGTGCCAGCAGCTGGGGCCGGGACAGGGGAACCACTAATGAAAAACTGTTTTTT
CDR3aa: CASSWGRDRGTTNEKLFF

v_gene: TRBV28
abundance: -
len: 14
d_gene: -
j_gene: TRBJ1-2
CDR3nt: TGTGCCAGCAGTTTCGTTGGAGGGGAATACGGCTACACCTTC
CDR3aa: CASSFVGGEYGYTF